These T cell receptor beta chains were read from a single sample in a study of OX40 agonist ivuxolimab in advanced cancers. The method was immunoSEQ multiplex PCR; TCRdb's version includes in-frame clones alone and lacks a portion of them. There are approximately 81,000 clones in the sample; 93% occur only once, and 13% to 15% lies in the top ten. The sample in question was CD4+ or CD8+ T cells sorted from blood, obtained in a trial of the OX40 agonist ivuxolimab. These receptors were taken from an adult with an advanced solid tumor such as melanoma, head and neck, liver or kidney cancer. CDR3s include the opening cysteine and the closing phenylalanine or tryptophan.

j_call cdr3_length v_call cdr3_aa
TRBJ1-1 15 TRBV7-9 CASSLLGGENTEAFF
TRBJ2-1 14 TRBV9 CASSPWTSGSEQFF
TRBJ1-1 15 TRBV6-5 CASSYTRTANTEAFF
TRBJ1-1 12 TRBV7-9 CASKRVNTEAFF
TRBJ1-5 15 TRBV7-2 CASSLGPSVNQPQHF
TRBJ2-7 15 TRBV29-1 CSVLRGELRTKEQYF
TRBJ2-7 14 TRBV27 CASSRVGGKYEQYF
TRBJ2-7 13 TRBV7-9 CASSQGTPYEQYF
TRBJ2-5 15 TRBV5-6 CASSVVREVRETQYF
TRBJ2-3 21 TRBV9 CASSVELNPQIRGGHTDTQYF
TRBJ2-5 16 TRBV5-8 CASSLYAGPTQETQYF
TRBJ2-1 12 TRBV29-1 CSVEDLSNEQFF
TRBJ1-2 13 TRBV28 CASSFGGGDGYTF
TRBJ2-1 15 TRBV5-5 CASSTGPVEANEQFF
TRBJ1-2 16 TRBV6-1 CASSEEEGQGNYGYTF
TRBJ2-5 14 TRBV4-1 CASSQPDRAETQYF
TRBJ2-5 15 TRBV4-3 CASSQEGRSGETQYF
TRBJ2-3 16 TRBV7-8 CASSSGLAGEGDTQYF
TRBJ2-1 16 TRBV11-2 CASSTGLATAYNEQFF
TRBJ1-3 14 TRBV9 CASRGERSGNTIYF
TRBJ2-1 13 TRBV6-1 CATSTGSYNEQFF
TRBJ2-7 14 TRBV9 CASSVGGSSYEQYF
TRBJ2-7 16 TRBV7-6 CASSFRRDRGRDEQYF
TRBJ1-1 15 TRBV27 CASSSTTGSNTEAFF
TRBJ2-7 14 TRBV19 CASSVGTPAYEQYF
TRBJ2-1 18 TRBV4-1 CASSPRTGAFEVYNEQFF
- 15 TRBV9 CASSLKGLATYEQYF
TRBJ1-5 15 TRBV7-9 CASSLGRSWNQPQHF
TRBJ1-2 18 TRBV10-3 CAISESRAASYAVYGYTF
TRBJ2-7 13 TRBV28 CASKGVRSYEQYF
TRBJ2-2 14 TRBV27 CASSYEGYTGELFF
TRBJ2-1 15 TRBV6-6 CASSYGAGEWNEQFF
TRBJ2-7 14 TRBV5-6 CASSLGRRMSEQYF
TRBJ2-7 14 TRBV7-6 CASSLGEGYYEQYF
TRBJ2-1 18 TRBV5-6 CASSSREVARAATPEQFF
TRBJ2-7 13 TRBV29-1 CSVEGTSAYEQYF
TRBJ1-1 12 TRBV7-9 CASRGRDTEAFF
TRBJ1-5 18 TRBV18 CASSPGRSRDRTNQPQHF
TRBJ2-7 13 TRBV10-3 CAIAGTGAYEQYF
TRBJ2-7 14 TRBV13 CASNLGDGIYEQYF
TRBJ1-5 15 TRBV19 CASSMLGVTTEPQHF
TRBJ2-7 13 TRBV21-1 CASSNGRGHEQYF
TRBJ1-5 13 TRBV9 CASSGGQNQPQHF
TRBJ2-1 13 TRBV7-6 CASSYGTGDEQFF
TRBJ2-3 17 TRBV4-3 CASSSGLAGGYTDTQYF
TRBJ2-1 12 TRBV5-6 CASSAGPNEQFF